Each of the 9 T cell receptor beta chains below was sequenced from the same sample in a study of CD8 T cells in ankylosing spondylitis. TCRdb re-called the 5' RACE reads with MiXCR, one entry per CDR3 protein. The sample carries 80,000 to 100,000 distinct CDR3 sequences, about 8.5% recorded once. Sample: blood, either unsorted or a sorted T cell fraction (not recorded which). These receptors came from a male donor with ankylosing spondylitis or in good health (not recorded which).

This sequence joins TRBV3-1 and TRBJ1-5, with D possibly TRBD1 on 5 matching bases. V shed 4 bases and J shed 0 bases, with 10 bases lying between them. Germline values: CDR1 LGHDT, CDR2 YNNKEL (reference sequence). The CDR3 consists of 15 residues. The CDR3, as DNA: TGTGCCAGCAGCCCCATGCAGGGTAGCAATCAGCCCCAGCATTTT. Its translation: CASSPMQGSNQPQHF.

The table lists this clonotype with many counts. The chain employs TRBV11-3 and TRBJ1-6; 7 nucleotides match TRBD1. V lost 3 bases and J lost 6; bases outside the gene matches: 2. The germline V gene has CDR1 SGHNT and CDR2 YENEEA. This CDR3 has 14 residues. The CDR3 region is CASSLGQTNSPLHF. CDR3 nucleotide sequence: TGTGCCAGCAGCTTGGGACAGACTAATTCACCCCTCCACTTT.

The sample holds a few counts of this clonotype. The rearrangement links TRBV6-1 to TRBJ2-1; D may correspond to TRBD1 or TRBD2 (6 bases each). The CDR3 spans 15 residues. V was trimmed by 4 bases and J by 3 bases, leaving 13 bases between them. CDR1 MNHNS and CDR2 SASEGT come from the germline V gene. The CDR3: CASSGRGLYYNEQFF. In nucleotides, the CDR3 is TGTGCCAGCAGTGGCAGGGGACTTTACTACAATGAGCAGTTCTTC.

This clonotype came up many times. The V call is TRBV12-3 or TRBV12-4, the J call TRBJ2-1; no definite D call. The germline V and J ends were trimmed by 3 bases and 8 bases, with 14 bases remaining between them. This CDR3 is built from 14 residues. The CDR3 coding sequence is TGTGCCAGCAGTTTCGGACCCAGCCAATATGAGCAGTTCTTC. Protein: CASSFGPSQYEQFF.

This clonotype was counted a few times. V usage is TRBV20-1 and J usage is TRBJ2-7; TRBD1 is a possible D gene (6 bases). The ends were cut back, 3 bases at V and 0 bases at J, with 12 bases in the middle. The CDR3 loop spans 14 amino acids. The germline gives CDR1 DFQATT, CDR2 SNEGSKA (reference sequence). CDR3 residues: CSARGTFSSYEQYF. The CDR3 bases are TGCAGTGCTAGGGGGACATTTTCCTCCTACGAGCAGTACTTC.

This clonotype showed up many times. This chain connects TRBV10-3 to TRBJ2-3; 7 nucleotides agree with TRBD1. V lost 3 bases, J lost 0 bases, and 6 bases stayed unmatched. Germline V gene sequence: CDR1 ENHRY, CDR2 SYGVKD. The CDR3 sequence is 16 residues long. The CDR3 sequence is CAISDTQGVSTDTQYF. The CDR3, as DNA: TGTGCCATCAGTGACACCCAGGGGGTTAGCACAGATACGCAGTATTTT.

The V call is TRBV6-2 or TRBV6-3, the J call TRBJ1-1; D unresolved. CDR3 length equals 12 residues. Per germline, CDR1 MNHEY and CDR2 SVGEGT. V gave up 6 bases and J gave up 8 bases, with 13 bases separating them. In nucleotides, the CDR3 is TGTGCCAGCAGCCCTCGGCAGGCGGAAGCTTTCTTT. This translates into CASSPRQAEAFF.

The CDR3 nucleotides read TGTGCCACCAGTGATCCGACGGTAGGGGCAGGAGAGACCCAGTACTTC. As protein: CATSDPTVGAGETQYF. V is TRBV24-1 and J is TRBJ2-5, with D perhaps matching TRBD1 (5 bases). Trimming pared 3 bases from V and 4 bases from J, leaving 17 bases between. The CDR3 runs 16 residues. The V gene's germline CDR1 is KGHDR and CDR2 SFDVKD.

This clonotype has a handful of counts. This chain uses TRBV5-1 with TRBJ2-2; 16 positions agree with TRBD2. CDR3 length: 17 amino acids. V gave up 4 bases and J gave up 5 bases; unmatched junction bases: 5. Germline V gene sequence: CDR1 SGHRS, CDR2 YFSETQ. The CDR3 here is CASSPGLAGGLTGELFF. The CDR3 DNA sequence: TGCGCCAGCAGCCCGGGACTAGCGGGAGGGCTTACCGGGGAGCTGTTTTTT.